This T cell receptor (beta chain) was profiled in a study of shared clonotypes between healthy human individuals. Across several immunoSEQ plates, the genomic DNA of each subset was split evenly. The assay was immunoSEQ multiplex PCR, and TCRdb's table has in-frame clones only and misses some. Of some 2,400,000 clones in the sample, almost 96% were seen once. With regard to this clone: Its cognate antigen is unknown.

CD4+ cells underwent separation, giving CD45RA+ naive and CD45RA-negative memory subsets. Study-level points and caveats: Richness estimates generally favored naive over memory subsets.

This clonotype originated in a man younger than 30 in good health. What was sequenced was naive CD4+ T cells sorted from blood. Subset in this sample: CD45RA+ positively selected.

The CDR3 protein is CASRGTFPPYEQYF. In DNA form, the CDR3 reads TGTGCCAGCAGAGGGACGTTCCCCCCCTACGAGCAGTACTTC. This rearrangement joins TRBV6-1 to TRBJ2-7, with D perhaps TRBD1 or TRBD2 (5 bases each). This CDR3 contains 14 residues. Per the germline V gene, CDR1 is MNHNS and CDR2 is SASEGT. Between the trimmed V and J ends, which lost 6 bases and 2 bases, there was a span of 14 bases.